The 3 T cell receptor beta chains reported below all come from one sample, sequenced in a study of identical twins. TCRdb re-analysed the 5' RACE reads in MiXCR, keeping a single row per CDR3 protein. This sample has about 730,000 distinct CDR3 sequences, with about 20% found just once. The sample was also linked to a second study, of T cells expressing NK-cell markers.

Sequenced material: PBMCs. These TCRs come from a woman aged 18 to 35 in good health.

The chain couples TRBV20-1 to TRBJ2-7; the D gene is possibly TRBD1 (6 bases). Trimming took off 2 bases at V and 3 bases at J, with 11 bases between the two ends. Germline CDR1 and CDR2: DFQATT and SNEGSKA (reference sequence). The CDR3 is 13 residues long. DNA for the CDR3: TGCAGTGCTAGAAGGGAAGGGGGCTACGAGCAGTACTTC. As protein: CSARREGGYEQYF.

A few counts support this clonotype. The chain is built from TRBV12-3 or TRBV12-4 and TRBJ2-1; 13 nucleotides align to TRBD2. This CDR3 comprises 16 residues. J lost 8 bases, V lost 4 bases, and 8 bases had no gene match. Here the CDR3 reads CASSSAGTSGVDEQFF. As DNA, the CDR3 is TGTGCCAGCAGTTCCGCCGGGACTAGCGGGGTGGATGAGCAGTTCTTC.

The V and J genes are TRBV7-6 and TRBJ2-3; TRBD2 aligns across 8 bases. The junction had 12 bases not matched to a gene; V was cut back by 3 bases and J by 4 bases. The CDR3 covers 17 residues. CDR1 SGHVS and CDR2 FNYEAQ come from the germline V gene. The CDR3 DNA reads TGTGCCAGCAGCTTCCTGCCCAGCGGGAGTGTCGCAGATACGCAGTATTTT. Encoded protein: CASSFLPSGSVADTQYF.